This note documents a single T cell receptor (beta chain) sequence. Its antigen is undetermined. The record originates from a study of cytomegalovirus exposure and HLA in healthy donors. Whole-study findings and limits: About 87% or about 30% of the time was how often most TCR beta V segments were productive, according to an earlier analysis. The study listed some 160 cytomegalovirus-associated TCR beta chains.

Amplification used 60 Vbeta primers and 13 Jbeta primers. Profiled with immunoSEQ multiplex PCR; TCRdb holds only in-frame clones, not every one. The sample gives 83,000 or so clones, roughly 79% of which show up once; under 2% is in the top ten. CDR1 and CDR2 from the germline V gene are LNHDA and SQIVND (reference sequence). This CDR3 region has 15 residues. Trimming left V 5 bases short and J 3 bases short, with 14 bases between. The sequence came from a woman aged 25 to 39 in good health and CMV-seronegative. The chain joins TRBV19 to TRBJ2-1; possible D gene TRBD2, 5 bases. Sequenced input: PBMCs. CDR3 sequence (DNA): TGTGCCAGTAGTCCACTAGACCGCGGCTACAATGAGCAGTTCTTC. Its protein product is CASSPLDRGYNEQFF.